A single sample gave rise to the 32 T cell receptor beta chains below, sequenced in a study of sequential checkpoint blockade in melanoma. Produced via immunoSEQ multiplex PCR; TCRdb's table is partial and in-frame only. This sample has about 9,200 clones, with 20% to 25% found just once. Treatment specified: randomized to nivolumab then ipilimumab (arm A) or the reverse (arm B). Sequencing used tumor tissue (inferred from file names), obtained from a patient given nivolumab and ipilimumab in sequence. The receptors derive from a human donor with melanoma.

This chain uses TRBV5-1 with TRBJ2-7; D gene unclear. Germline V gives CDR1 SGHRS, CDR2 YFSETQ. The CDR3 spans 14 residues. V lost 1 base, J lost 6 bases, and 14 bases lay in between. CDR3 sequence (DNA): TGCGCCAGCAGCTTGACTCTACCCAGCCGCGAGCAGTACTTC. Its protein is CASSLTLPSREQYF.

This clone was counted between two and nine times. The V and J genes are TRBV15 and TRBJ2-6; D unclear. This CDR3 has 18 amino acids. Germline CDR1 and CDR2: LNHNV and YYDKDF (reference sequence). V was pared by 0 bases and J by 3 bases, with 15 bases between. The CDR3 nucleotides are TGTGCCACCAGCAGAGATAGGCAGGCTTTTTTTGGGGCCAACGTCCTGACTTTC. Protein sequence: CATSRDRQAFFGANVLTF. Combining the CDR3 with reference TRBV15 and TRBJ2-6 gives the whole variable domain DAMVIQNPRYQVTQFGKPVTLSCSQTLNHNVMYWYQQKSSQAPKLLFHYYDKDFNNEADTPDNFQSRRPNTSFCFLDIRSPGLGDTAMYLCATSRDRQAFFGANVLTFGAGSRLTVL.

This clone came up a few times. The rearrangement uses TRBV6-7 and TRBJ1-3; no clear D gene. TRBV6-7 belongs to the ORF category, with a function that is uncertain. CDR3 size: 11 residues. V was pared by 8 bases and J by 3 bases, with 5 bases between. CDR3 sequence: CASGNGNTIYF. CDR3 nucleotide sequence: TGTGCCAGCGGAAATGGAAACACCATATATTTT.

Details on this clone: The CDR3 end is not reached by the read, which stops 1 residue before it; the germline J gene fills it in. The rearrangement joins TRBV6-1 to TRBJ2-7; D perhaps matches TRBD1 (6 bases). CDR3 size: 15 residues. The V gene lost 0 bases and the J gene lost 4 bases, with 13 bases spanning the gap. The germline V gene encodes CDR1 MNHNS and CDR2 SASEGT. The CDR3 bases that were read are TGTGCCAGCAGTGAAGCGCTGGGGGCAGTTTACGAGCAGTAC. It translates to CASSEALGAVYEQY. The entire CDR3 protein reads CASSEALGAVYEQYF.

The chain uses TRBV5-1 and TRBJ1-4; a weak D match, TRBD1 (6 bases). The CDR3 extends over 14 amino acids. The V end was cut by 3 bases, the J end by 0 bases, with 6 bases between. The germline CDR1 and CDR2 sequences are SGHRS and YFSETQ. CDR3 sequence reads: CASSSGATNEKLFF. The CDR3, as DNA: TGCGCCAGCAGCTCAGGGGCAACTAATGAAAAACTGTTTTTT.

This clone was recorded at least ten times. This chain uses TRBV1 with TRBJ1-2. TRBV1 is a pseudogene. This CDR3 contains 14 residues. In DNA, the CDR3 is TGCGCCAGCAGCCAAGATTGGAGGAGCTATGGCTACACCTTC. This codes for CASSQDWRSYGYTF.

Sample share makes this clone medium-sized. The rearrangement uses TRBV11-3 and TRBJ2-5; the D gene is possibly TRBD1 (6 bases). From germline, CDR1 is SGHNT and CDR2 YENEEA. Trimming took 2 bases from V and 4 from J, leaving 17 bases between them. The CDR3 totals 16 residues. CDR3 bases: TGTGCCAGCAGCTTAACCAACGACAGGTCCGGAGAGACCCAGTACTTC. Residues: CASSLTNDRSGETQYF.

This clone is termed large (0.1 to 1%). The rearrangement joins TRBV10-3 to TRBJ2-2, with 7 nucleotides matching TRBD2. From germline, CDR1 is ENHRY and CDR2 SYGVKD. The V and J ends lost 2 bases and 8 bases, in that order; junction bases with no gene match: 8. The CDR3 consists of 15 residues. The CDR3 region has the DNA TGTGCCATCAGTGAGCCCGGCGGGGGATCTGGGGAGCTGTTTTTT. This encodes CAISEPGGGSGELFF.

The V and J genes are TRBV5-1 and TRBJ1-2; 9 positions agree with TRBD1. CDR1 and CDR2 from the germline V gene are SGHRS and YFSETQ. The junction had 9 bases not matched to a gene; V was cut back by 4 bases and J by 8 bases. This CDR3 has 14 amino acids. CDR3: CASSPTGGMSGYTF. The CDR3 nucleotides read TGCGCCAGCAGCCCGACAGGGGGAATGTCAGGCTACACCTTC.

The genes are TRBV6-8 and TRBJ1-5; D remains unclear. Germline CDR1 is MNHGY and CDR2 is SAAAGT. The CDR3 covers 14 residues. Trimming stripped 0 bases from V and 2 bases from J, with 5 bases between. CDR3 sequence reads: CASSYSGGNQPQHF. The CDR3, as DNA: TGTGCCAGCAGTTACTCGGGAGGCAATCAGCCCCAGCATTTT.

This chain connects TRBV11-3 to TRBJ2-6; no reliable D call. CDR1 and CDR2 from the germline V gene are SGHNT and YENEEA. Deletions cut 1 base from V and 2 bases from J, with 9 bases between. The CDR3 has 16 amino acids. The CDR3 sequence: CASSLGGLAGANVLTF. The CDR3 bases are TGTGCCAGCAGCTTAGGGGGTTTAGCTGGGGCCAACGTCCTGACTTTC.

This clone was recorded only once. The chain combines TRBV5-1 with TRBJ2-2; 9 nucleotides line up with TRBD2. J gave up 1 base and V 0 bases, and 1 base lay outside the gene matches. Germline loops: CDR1 SGHRS, CDR2 YFSETQ. The CDR3 sequence is 16 residues long. The CDR3 region has the DNA TGCGCCAGCAGCTTGGAAGCGGGGGGGAACACCGGGGAGCTGTTTTTT. Its translation is CASSLEAGGNTGELFF.

Only a few counts were recorded for this clone. CDR3 residues: CASIGTGTGLDTEAFF. CDR3 bases: TGTGCCAGCATCGGTACAGGGACTGGGTTGGACACTGAAGCTTTCTTT. The V gene is TRBV6-8, the J gene TRBJ1-1, with D perhaps TRBD1 (6 bases). V gave up 7 bases and J gave up 3 bases, with 21 bases separating them. This CDR3 has 16 amino acids. Germline loops: CDR1 MNHGY, CDR2 SAAAGT.

A single count supports this clone. This chain uses TRBV5-1 with TRBJ2-1, with TRBD2 matching over 13 bases. V lost 0 bases, J lost 8 bases, and 2 bases stayed unmatched. The V gene's germline CDR1 is SGHRS and CDR2 YFSETQ. This CDR3 has 15 residues. CDR3 amino acids: CASSLALAGGHEQFF. The CDR3 DNA follows: TGCGCCAGCAGCTTGGCACTAGCGGGGGGGCATGAGCAGTTCTTC.

This clone was counted between two and nine times. This rearrangement joins TRBV6-8 to TRBJ1-5, with 9 nucleotides matching TRBD1. J gave up 7 bases and V 0 bases, and 10 bases lay outside the gene matches. The CDR3 sequence is 17 residues long. Germline lookup yields CDR1 MNHGY and CDR2 SAAAGT. For the CDR3, the DNA is TGTGCCAGCAGTTACTCCCTGGGACAGGGCGGGGGGCAGCCCCAGCATTTT. It yields the protein CASSYSLGQGGGQPQHF.

The rearrangement uses TRBV18 and TRBJ1-5, with D uncertain. Germline V gene data show CDR1 as KGHSH and CDR2 as LQKENI. Trimming left V 0 bases short and J 5 bases short, with 8 bases between. The CDR3 is 14 amino acids. The CDR3 loop reads CASSPPGGYQPQHF. CDR3 nucleotides: TGTGCCAGCTCACCACCGGGAGGGTATCAGCCCCAGCATTTT.

In its sample, this clone was seen a few times. Written as DNA, the CDR3 is TGTGCCAGCAGTTACTGGACAGGGGTGGGGGAGCAGTACTTC. This gives the protein CASSYWTGVGEQYF. V gene TRBV6-8 combines with J gene TRBJ2-7; 9 bases agree with TRBD1. The CDR3 is 14 residues long. J gave up 7 bases and V 1 base, and 5 bases lay outside the gene matches. Looked up from germline, CDR1 is MNHGY and CDR2 is SAAAGT.

This chain links TRBV9 with TRBJ2-3; D call uncertain. The V and J ends lost 1 base and 5 bases respectively, with 5 bases between them. Per the germline V gene, CDR1 is SGDLS and CDR2 is YYNGEE. There are 12 residues in the CDR3. CDR3 in amino acids: CASSVPEDTQYF. CDR3 sequence (DNA): TGTGCCAGCAGCGTACCGGAAGATACGCAGTATTTT.

The rearrangement uses TRBV19 and TRBJ1-6; D remains ambiguous. The germline gives CDR1 LNHDA, CDR2 SQIVND (reference sequence). The CDR3 is 16 residues long. The V and J ends lost 5 bases and 3 bases respectively, with 14 bases between them. The CDR3 DNA reads TGTGCCAGTAGTCCGCCTCTCCGGAACTATAATTCACCCCTCCACTTT. Residues: CASSPPLRNYNSPLHF.

The table lists this clone with many counts. The chain carries TRBV11-3 and TRBJ1-1, with TRBD1 matching over 10 bases. The CDR3 length is 15 residues. Germline trimming cut 4 bases from V and 5 bases from J; bases unmatched to any gene: 7. Germline CDR1 is SGHNT and CDR2 is YENEEA. For the CDR3, the DNA is TGTGCCAGCAGCTGGGCCGGGACAGGGGATACTGAAGCTTTCTTT. This sequence encodes CASSWAGTGDTEAFF.

J is TRBJ1-5 and V is TRBV19, with TRBD1 as a possible D gene (6 bases). V was pared by 7 bases and J by 5 bases, with 15 bases between. The CDR3 is made up of 14 amino acids. The germline gives CDR1 LNHDA, CDR2 SQIVND (reference sequence). The DNA for the CDR3 is TGTGCCAGTAAATCCCGACAGGCGTATCAGCCCCAGCATTTT. Translated: CASKSRQAYQPQHF.

In its sample, this clone was seen a few times. The rearrangement uses TRBV19 and TRBJ1-5; 8 positions match TRBD1. The CDR3 covers 14 residues. Germline V CDR1 and CDR2: LNHDA, SQIVND (reference sequence). V shed 5 bases and J 5 bases; nucleotides not matched to a gene: 5. CDR3 protein: CASSPRGRDQPQHF. CDR3 bases: TGTGCCAGTAGTCCCAGGGGGCGAGATCAGCCCCAGCATTTT.

The chain has TRBV11-3 and TRBJ1-4, with D unresolved. Trimming took off 4 bases at V and 4 bases at J, with 19 bases between the two ends. CDR3 length equals 17 residues. Germline V gives CDR1 SGHNT, CDR2 YENEEA. The CDR3 spells CASSSSNLAFFNEKLFF. In DNA form, the CDR3 reads TGTGCCAGCAGCTCCAGCAACCTTGCTTTTTTTAATGAAAAACTGTTTTTT.

The V gene is TRBV28, the J gene TRBJ1-5; unclear D gene. The CDR3 length is 14 residues. Trimming cost V 4 bases and J 8 bases, with 15 bases left between them. CDR1 MDHEN and CDR2 SYDVKM come from the germline V gene. The CDR3 coding sequence is TGTGCCAGCAGTTCAGGAGAGGGAAGGAAGCCCCAGCATTTT. Residues: CASSSGEGRKPQHF. Full variable domain (rest looked up from reference TRBV28 and TRBJ1-5): DVKVTQSSRYLVKRTGEKVFLECVQDMDHENMFWYRQDPGLGLRLIYFSYDVKMKEKGDIPEGYSVSREKKERFSLILESASTNQTSMYLCASSSGEGRKPQHFGDGTRLSIL.

The CDR3 sequence is CASSLPNEKLFF. In nucleotides, the CDR3 is TGTGCCAGCAGTTTACCCAATGAAAAACTGTTTTTT. V gene TRBV28 combines with J gene TRBJ1-4; D uncertain. The CDR3 is made up of 12 amino acids. Germline V gene data show CDR1 as MDHEN and CDR2 as SYDVKM. Trimming pared 2 bases from V and 5 bases from J, leaving 3 bases between.

The chain joins TRBV28 to TRBJ1-1; D gene unclear. Trimming stripped 7 bases from V and 1 base from J, with 16 bases between. There are 15 residues in the CDR3. Germline V lookup: CDR1 MDHEN, CDR2 SYDVKM. The CDR3 DNA reads as TGTGCCAGCATCCCGGGGTCTCGGCAGAACACTGAAGCTTTCTTT. This sequence encodes CASIPGSRQNTEAFF. The full variable domain, rest sourced from reference TRBV28 and TRBJ1-1, is DVKVTQSSRYLVKRTGEKVFLECVQDMDHENMFWYRQDPGLGLRLIYFSYDVKMKEKGDIPEGYSVSREKKERFSLILESASTNQTSMYLCASIPGSRQNTEAFFGQGTRLTVV.

This clone came up a few times. The rearrangement joins TRBV6-8 to TRBJ2-3; D gene uncertain. V lost 2 bases and J 3 bases, leaving 6 bases between the germline ends. The CDR3 extends over 13 amino acids. CDR1 is MNHGY and CDR2 is SAAAGT in the germline V gene. This chain's CDR3 is CASSYKGTDTQYF. The DNA of the CDR3 is TGTGCCAGCAGTTACAAAGGGACAGATACGCAGTATTTT.

This clone appeared a few times. The chain links TRBV9 to TRBJ2-7; D not resolved. V shed 0 bases and J shed 3 bases, with 16 bases lying between them. Germline loops: CDR1 SGDLS, CDR2 YYNGEE. This CDR3 has 16 residues. CDR3: CASSVGPSTELYEQYF. CDR3 DNA sequence: TGTGCCAGCAGCGTAGGTCCCTCCACGGAGCTCTACGAGCAGTACTTC.

This rearrangement joins TRBV5-1 to TRBJ1-1; D possibly corresponds to TRBD1 (5 bases). The germline CDR1 and CDR2 sequences are SGHRS and YFSETQ. This CDR3 is 19 amino acids long. Deletions cut 4 bases from V and 1 base from J, with 26 bases between. CDR3 region: CASSKNSGTDISTNTEAFF. The CDR3 region has the DNA TGCGCCAGCAGCAAAAATAGTGGGACGGATATTTCTACGAACACTGAAGCTTTCTTT.

Only a few counts were recorded for this clone. CDR3 amino acids: CASSIERGGLDEQFF. DNA of the CDR3: TGTGCCAGCAGTATTGAGCGGGGGGGCTTGGATGAGCAGTTCTTC. V gene TRBV6-8 combines with J gene TRBJ2-1, with TRBD2 identical over 10 bases. Per germline, CDR1 MNHGY and CDR2 SAAAGT. V lost 5 bases to trimming and J lost 8 bases; unmatched junction nucleotides: 9. The CDR3 spans 15 residues.

This chain joins TRBV19 and TRBJ2-5; tentatively, D is TRBD2 (5 bases). Between the trimmed V and J ends, which lost 4 bases and 5 bases, there was a span of 5 bases. The CDR3 is made up of 11 amino acids. Germline assignment: CDR1 LNHDA and CDR2 SQIVND (reference sequence). The CDR3 is CASSRGETQYF. CDR3 bases: TGTGCCAGTAGTAGAGGGGAGACCCAGTACTTC. Full variable domain (missing parts from reference TRBV19 and TRBJ2-5): DGGITQSPKYLFRKEGQNVTLSCEQNLNHDAMYWYRQDPGQGLRLIYYSQIVNDFQKGDIAEGYSVSREKKESFPLTVTSAQKNPTAFYLCASSRGETQYFGPGTRLLVL.

This clone was observed once. CDR3 nucleotide sequence: TGTGCCAGCAGCCACACTTGGGGAGAGCAGTTCTTC. It encodes CASSHTWGEQFF. The chain combines TRBV14 with TRBJ2-1; D remains ambiguous. V was clipped by 3 bases and J by 10 bases, with 10 bases between them. The germline CDR1 and CDR2 sequences are SGHDN and FVKESK. The CDR3 is 12 amino acids.